Each of the 27 T cell receptor beta chains below was sequenced from the same sample in a study of regulatory T cells in long-lasting Graves disease (dated by TCRdb to 2020 to 2023). The time point tag for this specimen amounts to: newly diagnosed GD, antithyroid drugs for less than 3 months. RNA was extracted from PBMCs in TRIzol for both TCR sequencing and RNA sequencing. The method was multiplex PCR. This sample was sequenced with an Illumina HiSeq 4000. TCR beta libraries were built with iRepertoire HTBI primers and Arm-PCR amplification of CDR3 regions. The public reads were reprocessed in TCRdb via fastp at Q25 and MiXCR, keeping in-frame beta chains. Entries are consolidated by CDR3 protein sequence, retaining the most common genes and DNA. The sample table records about 500,000 distinct CDR3 sequences; roughly 15% of these occur just once. The biggest ten clones account for about 12% of the sample.

The same sample was also used in a study of T cells in Graves' hyperthyroidism and ophthalmopathy.

Sequenced material: peripheral blood mononuclear cells (PBMCs), taken at new diagnosis, from a patient treated with antithyroid drugs. Receptor source: a man aged 40-49 years with Graves disease. Donor details come from another sample of the same person, matched by shared clones.

The chain combines TRBV28 with TRBJ1-4, with 7 bases aligning to TRBD1. The CDR3 spans 15 residues. Germline lookup yields CDR1 MDHEN and CDR2 SYDVKM. The V gene end was trimmed by 4 bases and the J gene end by 0 bases; junction bases not matched to a gene: 2. The CDR3 protein is CASSSGGSTNEKLFF. DNA for the CDR3: TGTGCCAGCAGTTCAGGGGGTTCAACTAATGAAAAACTGTTTTTT.

The table lists this clonotype with many counts. One junction end disagrees with the germline gene, perhaps due to a read error. The V gene is TRBV20-1, the J gene TRBJ2-5; D tentatively reads TRBD1 or TRBD2 (5 bases each). The germline CDR1 and CDR2 sequences are DFQATT and SNEGSKA (reference sequence). This CDR3 comprises 14 residues. CDR3: CSARDFGTQETQHF. In DNA, the CDR3 is TGCAGTGCTAGAGACTTCGGGACCCAAGAGACCCAGCACTTC.

V gene TRBV5-4 combines with J gene TRBJ2-5; D unclear. Trimming left V 1 base short and J 4 bases short, with 17 bases between. The germline V gene has CDR1 SGHNT and CDR2 YYREEE (reference sequence). CDR3 length: 16 amino acids. This chain's CDR3 is CASSLRSATVVETQYF. In DNA form, the CDR3 reads TGTGCCAGCAGCTTGCGCAGCGCGACCGTGGTAGAGACCCAGTACTTC. The full variable domain, completed using reference TRBV5-4 and TRBJ2-5, is ETGVTQSPTHLIKTRGQQVTLRCSSQSGHNTVSWYQQALGQGPQFIFQYYREEENGRGNFPPRFSGLQFPNYSSELNVNALELDDSALYLCASSLRSATVVETQYFGPGTRLLVL.

This clonotype was counted many times. The chain combines TRBV2 with TRBJ2-1; 8 positions agree with TRBD1. This CDR3 is built from 13 residues. Losses at the gene ends were 6 bases for V and 5 bases for J; bases not matched to a gene: 3. Germline-derived CDR1 and CDR2 are SNHLY and FYNNEI. The CDR3 nucleotides read TGTGCCAGCAGCCCGGACAGGGACAATGAGCAGTTCTTC. Translated, it gives CASSPDRDNEQFF. The entire variable domain, with the rest obtained from reference TRBV2 and TRBJ2-1, is as follows: EPEVTQTPSHQVTQMGQEVILRCVPISNHLYFYWYRQILGQKVEFLVSFYNNEISEKSEIFDDQFSVERPDGSNFTLKIRSTKLEDSAMYFCASSPDRDNEQFFGPGTRLTVL.

In regard to this clonotype: With a much larger clone just one base away, this may be a read error. The V gene is TRBV20-1, the J gene TRBJ1-5; 7 bases line up with TRBD1. CDR3 size: 15 residues. Germline values: CDR1 DFQATT, CDR2 SNEGSKA (reference sequence). V was clipped by 3 bases and J by 4 bases; unmatched bases: 9. The CDR3 DNA sequence: TGCAGTGCTAGCCGCCGGGCAGGGGGTAATCAGCCCCAGCATTTT. This codes for CSASRRAGGNQPQHF.

This clonotype has at least ten counts. The chain recombines TRBV2 with TRBJ2-2, with 12 bases matching TRBD2. The germline gives CDR1 SNHLY, CDR2 FYNNEI. V gave up 7 bases and J gave up 5 bases; unmatched junction bases: 5. This CDR3 is built from 15 residues. In DNA, the CDR3 is TGTGCCAGCACTCCTAGCGGGAGGGGAACCGGGGAGCTGTTTTTT. This codes for CASTPSGRGTGELFF.

This clonotype was found many times. The chain has TRBV5-1 and TRBJ2-1; D call uncertain. The CDR3 contains 16 residues. Germline CDR1 SGHRS, CDR2 YFSETQ. The V end was cut by 0 bases, the J end by 7 bases, with 17 bases between. CDR3 residues: CASSLVGRPRENEQFF. As DNA, the CDR3 is TGCGCCAGCAGCTTGGTCGGGCGGCCCCGTGAGAATGAGCAGTTCTTC. Full variable domain (rest looked up from reference TRBV5-1 and TRBJ2-1): KAGVTQTPRYLIKTRGQQVTLSCSPISGHRSVSWYQQTPGQGLQFLFEYFSETQRNKGNFPGRFSGRQFSNSRSEMNVSTLELGDSALYLCASSLVGRPRENEQFFGPGTRLTVL.

Only a few counts were recorded for this clonotype. This chain joins TRBV9 and TRBJ2-1; 8 positions match TRBD2. CDR1 is SGDLS, CDR2 YYNGEE, per germline. J was trimmed by 0 bases and V by 2 bases; bases with no gene match: 10. The CDR3 is made up of 18 amino acids. The CDR3 DNA reads as TGTGCCAGCAGCGTTCAGGCTAGCGGGTTGAGCTCCTACAATGAGCAGTTCTTC. Translation gives CASSVQASGLSSYNEQFF.

This clonotype was seen repeatedly, ten times or more. The chain combines TRBV20-1 with TRBJ2-7; TRBD2 might be the D (6 bases). The V gene lost 2 bases and the J gene lost 0 bases, with 20 bases spanning the gap. Germline V CDR1 and CDR2: DFQATT, SNEGSKA (reference sequence). This CDR3 is 17 amino acids long. The CDR3 reads CSARSLGLTGVSYEQYF. DNA of the CDR3: TGCAGTGCTAGAAGTTTAGGTCTCACGGGAGTCTCCTACGAGCAGTACTTC.

V gene TRBV24-1 combines with J gene TRBJ2-1; 9 nucleotides match TRBD2. The CDR3 totals 14 residues. CDR1 and CDR2 from the germline V gene are KGHDR and SFDVKD. J gave up 6 bases and V 6 bases, and 5 bases lay outside the gene matches. The CDR3 nucleotides read TGTGCCACCAGTTTCCGTAGCGGGAGCAATGAGCAGTTCTTC. Translating gives CATSFRSGSNEQFF.

This clonotype was counted many times. V is TRBV12-3 or TRBV12-4 and J is TRBJ2-5; TRBD1 agrees at 12 bases. Trimming at V came to 6 bases and at J to 5 bases, leaving 7 bases not matched to a gene. The CDR3 runs 15 residues. CDR3 bases: TGTGCCAGCAGCTGGGACAGGGGGCGAGGGGAGACCCAGTACTTC. It is translated as CASSWDRGRGETQYF.

This clonotype was detected many times. J is TRBJ2-1 and V is TRBV28; the D is unclear. CDR1 is MDHEN and CDR2 is SYDVKM in the germline V gene. The CDR3 covers 16 residues. The V and J ends lost 5 bases and 3 bases respectively, with 17 bases between them. Here the CDR3 reads CASSPSPVLRYNEQFF. The CDR3 region has the DNA TGTGCCAGCAGTCCCTCCCCTGTTCTGCGCTACAATGAGCAGTTCTTC.

This clonotype was counted many times. The chain combines TRBV5-1 with TRBJ1-1; D call uncertain. V was pared by 3 bases and J by 1 base, with 10 bases between. Per the germline V gene, CDR1 is SGHRS and CDR2 is YFSETQ. The CDR3 has 14 amino acids. The CDR3 coding sequence is TGCGCCAGCAGCTCCCTTGACGGGAACACTGAAGCTTTCTTT. Protein product: CASSSLDGNTEAFF.

This clonotype was found a few times. The V call is TRBV10-1, the J call TRBJ2-1, with 9 bases aligning to TRBD1. Germline loops: CDR1 WNHNN, CDR2 SYGVQD (reference sequence). The CDR3 is 12 residues long. V dropped 4 bases and J dropped 10; count of bases not matched to a gene: 2. CDR3 DNA: TGCGCCAGCAGTGGGACAGGGGACGAGCAGTTCTTC. Protein sequence: CASSGTGDEQFF.

This clonotype has only a few counts. V is TRBV7-9 and J is TRBJ1-5; TRBD1 is a possible D gene (6 bases). From germline, CDR1 is SEHNR and CDR2 FQNEAQ (reference sequence). CDR3 length: 16 amino acids. V was clipped by 1 base and J by 2 bases, with 12 bases between them. The CDR3 DNA reads as TGTGCCAGCAGCTTAGAGTGGGGGGCGGGCAATCAGCCCCAGCATTTT. Translation: CASSLEWGAGNQPQHF.

This clonotype came up many times. The rearrangement uses TRBV20-1 and TRBJ2-3; perhaps TRBD2 as D (6 bases). Germline CDR1 reads DFQATT; CDR2 reads SNEGSKA (reference sequence). Trimming shortened V by 0 bases and J by 5 bases, and 15 bases separated the two germline ends. The CDR3 sequence is 15 residues long. CDR3 sequence: CSARDGRDALDTQYF. CDR3 DNA: TGCAGTGCTAGAGACGGGCGGGATGCACTAGATACGCAGTATTTT.

The chain couples TRBV5-5 to TRBJ1-1; the D gene is possibly TRBD1 (5 bases). Germline V lookup: CDR1 SGHKS, CDR2 YYEKEE (reference sequence). Between the trimmed V and J ends, which lost 1 base and 5 bases, there was a span of 12 bases. The CDR3 is 14 amino acids. CDR3 sequence: CASSLSGDSTEAFF. In nucleotides, the CDR3 is TGTGCCAGCAGCTTGTCGGGGGATTCGACTGAAGCTTTCTTT. Based on the CDR3 plus reference TRBV5-5 and TRBJ1-1, the full variable domain is DAGVTQSPTHLIKTRGQQVTLRCSPISGHKSVSWYQQVLGQGPQFIFQYYEKEERGRGNFPDRFSARQFPNYSSELNVNALLLGDSALYLCASSLSGDSTEAFFGQGTRLTVV.

This clonotype has a count of ten or more. This rearrangement joins TRBV7-8 to TRBJ2-5; the match to TRBD1 covers 10 bases. Germline V gene sequence: CDR1 SGHVS, CDR2 FQNEAQ. With 5 bases clipped from V and 5 bases from J, the junction kept 11 bases outside the gene matches. CDR3 length: 16 amino acids. The CDR3 DNA is TGTGCCAGCAGCGAGGCGGGACAGGGGTCCCCGGAGACCCAGTACTTC. It yields the protein CASSEAGQGSPETQYF.

This clonotype was counted ten times or more. The chain couples TRBV29-1 to TRBJ2-1, with D unresolved. V was clipped by 3 bases and J by 10 bases, with 10 bases between them. CDR1 is SQVTM, CDR2 ANQGSEA, per germline. CDR3 length: 11 residues. CDR3 in amino acids: CSVEVGREQFF. The DNA for the CDR3 is TGCAGCGTTGAGGTTGGCCGCGAGCAGTTCTTC.

The J gene is TRBJ2-1, the V gene TRBV20-1, with D possibly TRBD2 on 6 matching bases. Germline V gene data show CDR1 as DFQATT and CDR2 as SNEGSKA (reference sequence). V was shortened by 3 bases and J by 4 bases, with 19 bases between the two germline ends. The CDR3 runs to 16 residues. The DNA of the CDR3 is TGCAGTGCTAGGGATCTGCGGGGCATACAGTACAATGAGCAGTTCTTC. Translated: CSARDLRGIQYNEQFF.

This clonotype has just a few counts. The chain links TRBV6-1 to TRBJ2-3; 7 bases agree with TRBD2. V gave up 10 bases and J gave up 0 bases; unmatched junction bases: 7. The germline V gene encodes CDR1 MNHNS and CDR2 SASEGT. CDR3 length equals 14 residues. The CDR3 region is CANKRDPSTDTQYF. The DNA of the CDR3 is TGTGCCAACAAGCGGGACCCTAGCACAGATACGCAGTATTTT.

V is TRBV7-3 and J is TRBJ2-7; TRBD2 matches 7 bases. The CDR3 length is 17 residues. Germline V CDR1 and CDR2: SGHTA, FQGTGA. Trimming removed 3 bases from V and 0 bases from J; junction bases left unmatched: 11. This CDR3 reads CASSLGGGEIGSYEQYF. The DNA of the CDR3 is TGTGCCAGCAGCTTGGGGGGGGGGGAAATTGGCTCCTACGAGCAGTACTTC.

This clonotype was observed at least ten times. V and J are TRBV28 and TRBJ2-7, with a tentative D call TRBD2 (5 bases). The CDR3 is made up of 12 amino acids. V lost 9 bases and J lost 11, with 20 bases in between. CDR1 and CDR2 from the germline V gene are MDHEN and SYDVKM. The CDR3: CASEPQSGGEYF. CDR3 DNA sequence: TGTGCCAGTGAACCACAGAGCGGAGGAGAGTACTTC.

This clonotype was detected only once. A much larger clone is a single base away; this may be a read error. This rearrangement joins TRBV9 to TRBJ2-5; 7 bases map to TRBD1. The CDR3 is 15 amino acids. Unmatched junction bases numbered 10, after V lost 4 bases and J lost 4 bases. CDR1 and CDR2 (germline): SGDLS, YYNGEE. The DNA of the CDR3 is TGTGCCAGCAGCCCAATGCTGGACAGGATAGAGACCCAGTACTTC. It yields the protein CASSPMLDRIETQYF.

This clonotype has more than one count but fewer than ten. This rearrangement joins TRBV28 to TRBJ1-2; TRBD1 matches 10 bases. The CDR3 extends over 15 amino acids. CDR1 and CDR2 (germline): MDHEN, SYDVKM. The V gene end was trimmed by 6 bases and the J gene end by 4 bases; junction bases not matched to a gene: 8. Here the CDR3 reads CASRARDRGLYGYTF. Here the CDR3 DNA reads TGTGCCAGCAGGGCCCGGGACAGGGGTCTCTATGGCTACACCTTC.

The chain combines TRBV7-9 with TRBJ2-3, with a weak D call TRBD2 (6 bases). The CDR3 extends over 15 amino acids. Germline V gene lookup returns CDR1 SEHNR and CDR2 FQNEAQ (reference sequence). The V gene lost 1 base and the J gene lost 2 bases, with 10 bases spanning the gap. Here the CDR3 DNA reads TGTGCCAGCAGCTTAGATGGCGGGAACACAGATACGCAGTATTTT. This translates into CASSLDGGNTDTQYF.

This chain's CDR3 is CASGIKQGKRDSGANVLTF. The CDR3 DNA follows: TGTGCCAGCGGGATAAAACAGGGTAAAAGGGACTCTGGGGCCAACGTCCTGACTTTC. The V gene is TRBV27, the J gene TRBJ2-6, with a weak D call TRBD1 (6 bases). CDR1 is MNHEY and CDR2 is SMNVEV in the germline V gene (reference sequence). Trimming removed 8 bases at V and 0 bases at J, with 23 bases between. The CDR3 runs 19 residues.